This TCR beta chain was retrieved from a study of Ad26.COV2.S vaccination and SARS-CoV-2 variants. As for the study in general: Recipients of Ad26.COV2.S got it intramuscularly, once or twice 56 days apart.

Germline trimming cut 6 bases from V and 3 bases from J; bases unmatched to any gene: 7. The CDR3 extends over 16 amino acids. Germline lookup yields CDR1 ENHRY and CDR2 SYGVKD. Regarding treatment: some 20 received Ad26.COV2.S at low or high dose, single or two shots; 5 received placebo; per-sample allocation not given. Sampling occurred on day 63 after the first vaccine or placebo injection. Sequenced by immunoSEQ multiplex PCR; TCRdb stores in-frame clones only, minus some. Altogether fewer than 900,000 clones are present, about 89% being singletons, with the ten largest covering around 1.5%. The V gene is TRBV10-3, the J gene TRBJ2-1, with 11 bases identical to TRBD1. This clonotype was obtained from a person aged 18-65 years who received the Ad26.COV2.S COVID-19 vaccine or a placebo. The sample in question was peripheral blood, obtained in a trial of Ad26.COV2.S vaccine versus placebo. In DNA form, the CDR3 reads TGTGCCATCAGACCCGGACAGGGGGCTTTCTACAATGAGCAGTTCTTC. Translated: CAIRPGQGAFYNEQFF.